The source of this T cell receptor (beta chain) is a study of T and B cells in COVID-19 patients. The overall study: Recovered patients mostly had mild to moderate COVID-19 managed as outpatients. Study-wide findings and caveats: Patients with COVID-19 reportedly showed strongly skewed T cell receptor beta variable and joining gene usage. Active COVID-19 showed highly clonal TRB repertoires; recovery showed diversity and richness above healthy donors.

Blood genomic DNA input for TRB amplification was about 240-500 ng. Remarks on this clonotype: Its specificity is not known.

BIOMED2 TRB-A/B primer pools were used in multiplex TRB PCR. MiXCR was run by TCRdb on the multiplex PCR reads, yielding one entry per CDR3 protein. The sample yields more than 12,000 distinct CDR3 sequences, about 29% seen once. This TCR was recovered from a human donor who had recovered from COVID-19. The sequenced material came from blood.

CDR3 sequence (DNA): TGTGCCAGCAGTTTATGGGGAATTCCTGGAAACACCATATATTTT. Protein product: CASSLWGIPGNTIYF. V usage is TRBV12-3 or TRBV12-4 and J usage is TRBJ1-3, with D hard to call. The ends were cut back, 2 bases at V and 2 bases at J, with 10 bases in the middle. The CDR3 spans 15 residues.